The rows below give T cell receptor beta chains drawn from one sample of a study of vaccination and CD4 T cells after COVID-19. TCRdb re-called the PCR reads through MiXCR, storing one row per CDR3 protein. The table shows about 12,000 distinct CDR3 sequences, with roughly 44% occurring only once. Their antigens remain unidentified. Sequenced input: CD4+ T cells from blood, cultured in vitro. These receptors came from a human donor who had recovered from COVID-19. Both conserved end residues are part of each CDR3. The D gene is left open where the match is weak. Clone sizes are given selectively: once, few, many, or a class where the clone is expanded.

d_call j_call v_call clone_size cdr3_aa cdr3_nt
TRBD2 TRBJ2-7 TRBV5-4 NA CASSPGTSGSLEYEQYF TGTGCCAGCAGTCCCGGGACTAGCGGGAGTCTCGAGTACGAGCAGTACTTC
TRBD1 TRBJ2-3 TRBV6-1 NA CASSRQGIGTDTQYF TGTGCCAGCAGCCGACAGGGGATCGGAACAGATACGCAGTATTTT
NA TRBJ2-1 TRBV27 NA CASSLRARDNEQFF TGTGCCAGCAGTTTAAGGGCGAGAGACAATGAGCAGTTCTTC
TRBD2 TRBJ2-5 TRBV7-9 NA CASSLGVSGLAGRETQYF TGTGCCAGCAGCTTAGGGGTCTCAGGACTAGCGGGAAGGGAGACCCAGTACTTC
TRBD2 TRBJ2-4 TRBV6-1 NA CATSESGSKNIQYF TGTGCCACCAGCGAAAGCGGGAGCAAAAACATTCAGTACTTC
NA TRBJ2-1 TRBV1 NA CTSPSSGQNNEQFF TGCACCAGCCCCTCTAGCGGGCAAAACAATGAGCAGTTCTTC
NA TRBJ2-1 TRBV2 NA CASSLDANEQFF TGTGCCAGCAGTCTAGACGCTAATGAGCAGTTCTTC
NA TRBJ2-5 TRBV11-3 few CASSLFFAETQYF TGTGCCAGCAGCTTATTTTTCGCGGAGACCCAGTACTTC
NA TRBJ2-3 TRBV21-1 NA CASRPDRLGDTQYF TGTGCCAGCAGGCCGGACAGGCTGGGAGATACGCAGTATTTT
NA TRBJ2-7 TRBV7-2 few CASSSPSFGSFHEQYF TGTGCCAGCAGCTCCCCCTCTTTCGGGAGCTTCCACGAGCAGTACTTC
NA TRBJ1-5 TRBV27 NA CASSTGNSNQPQHF TGTGCCAGCAGTACAGGGAACAGCAATCAGCCCCAGCATTTT
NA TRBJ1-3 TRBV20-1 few CSARGTRNGIYF TGCAGTGCGCGAGGGACGAGAAATGGCATATATTTT
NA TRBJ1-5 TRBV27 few CASSSSGQPQHF TGTGCCAGCTCCTCGTCAGGACAGCCCCAGCATTTT
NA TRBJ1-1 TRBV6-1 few CASNRGFSPDTEAFF TGTGCCAGCAATCGAGGTTTTTCACCCGACACTGAAGCTTTCTTT
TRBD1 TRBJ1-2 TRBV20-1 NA CSARSQGGGYTF TGCAGTGCTAGGTCACAGGGGGGTGGCTACACCTTC
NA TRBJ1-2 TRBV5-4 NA CASSLARIDYGYTF TGTGCCAGCAGCTTGGCTAGGATCGACTATGGCTACACCTTC
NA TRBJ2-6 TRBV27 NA CASSLGNRQARVLTF TGTGCCAGCAGTTTAGGGAATAGACAGGCCAGGGTCCTGACTTTC
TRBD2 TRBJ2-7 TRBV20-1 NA CSAVAGAKYEQYF TGCAGTGCTGTAGCGGGAGCGAAGTACGAGCAGTACTTC
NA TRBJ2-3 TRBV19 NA CASSILEADTQYF TGTGCCAGTAGTATTCTGGAGGCAGATACGCAGTATTTT